The entry that follows covers one T cell receptor beta chain sequence. These data are taken from a study of cytomegalovirus exposure and HLA in healthy donors. PCR employed 60 Vbeta and 13 Jbeta primers. In the authors' workflow: An analysis that came later counted 80 million or so unique TCR beta chains, some 11 million shared. The repertoire was sequenced with immunoSEQ multiplex PCR; TCRdb's copy has only in-frame clones and lacks some. V and J calls and clone size are as listed in that table; D and trimming were resolved from the DNA. The table includes over 200,000 clones, approximately 87% detected once. Sequencing was performed on PBMCs. The origin of this receptor is a human donor in good health.

CDR3 loop: CASTLAGQSNQPQHF. For the CDR3, the DNA is TGTGCCAGCACTCTGGCGGGGCAGAGCAATCAGCCCCAGCATTTT. This chain links TRBV6-5 with TRBJ1-5; a possible D gene is TRBD1 (5 bases). This CDR3 spans 15 amino acids. Germline assignment: CDR1 MNHEY and CDR2 SVGAGI. Trimming took off 7 bases at V and 1 base at J, with 14 bases between the two ends.